What follows is one T cell receptor (beta chain) and its context. Its target is not known. This sample stems from a study of T cell responses to AZD1222 COVID-19 vaccine. Across the study: Second doses were pooled across both intervals (about 4 or about 12 weeks).

Study observations and caveats: There were mostly white British donors and more females than males, and clonal diversity was possibly underestimated.

Trimming removed 1 base at V and 4 bases at J, with 9 bases between. This CDR3 region has 14 residues. Germline CDR1 SGHKS, CDR2 YYEKEE (reference sequence). The data were produced by immunoSEQ multiplex PCR, yet TCRdb's version contains in-frame clones alone and is incomplete. Of 150,000 or so clones in the sample, approximately 89% were seen once. V and J are TRBV5-5 and TRBJ1-5, with D unclear. The material was peripheral blood, obtained on day 0 of AZD1222 vaccination. This clonotype originated in an adult in good health. Here the CDR3 reads CASSLWAENQPQHF. For the CDR3, the DNA is TGTGCCAGCAGCTTGTGGGCCGAGAATCAGCCCCAGCATTTT.